These 22 T cell receptor beta chains were sequenced from one sample in a study of PD-L1 blockade in urothelial cancer. Repertoires were generated with immunoSEQ multiplex PCR, while TCRdb's copy carries only in-frame clones and drops some. The sample holds 45,000 to 50,000 clones, about 91% seen once. The specimen comprised PBMCs, sampled around atezolizumab (anti-PD-L1) treatment. Source of these receptors: an older man with urothelial cancer.

In DNA, the CDR3 is TGCGCCAGCAGCTTGGAAGCTCAGGGCCTTGGTGGCTACACCTTC. Protein product: CASSLEAQGLGGYTF. The V and J genes are TRBV5-1 and TRBJ1-2; a weak D match, TRBD1 (5 bases). V gave up 0 bases and J gave up 7 bases, with 16 bases separating them. CDR3 length: 15 residues. CDR1 and CDR2 from the germline V gene are SGHRS and YFSETQ.

V and J are TRBV23-1 and TRBJ2-5, with 12 bases lining up with TRBD1. TRBV23-1 is an ORF for which the function is uncertain. The CDR3 contains 17 residues. V lost 9 bases and J lost 2; bases outside the gene matches: 13. CDR3 region: CARQRDRGPSWQETQYF. The CDR3 region has the DNA TGCGCCAGGCAACGGGACAGGGGGCCCTCGTGGCAAGAGACCCAGTACTTC.

The gene calls are TRBV14 and TRBJ1-3; D might be TRBD1 (6 bases). The CDR3 covers 16 residues. Germline V CDR1 and CDR2: SGHDN, FVKESK. With 1 base removed from V and 2 bases from J, the gap between germline ends came to 12 bases. CDR3 loop: CASSQGLPGAGNTIYF. Written as DNA, the CDR3 is TGTGCCAGCAGCCAAGGACTCCCAGGGGCTGGAAACACCATATATTTT.

This chain links TRBV6-4 with TRBJ2-3, with TRBD2 matching over 10 bases. Germline V gene lookup returns CDR1 MRHNA and CDR2 SNTAGT. Unmatched junction bases numbered 6, after V lost 0 bases and J lost 6 bases. This CDR3 has 16 amino acids. The CDR3 nucleotides read TGTGCCAGCAGTGACTCGAGCGGGAGGGCCTCCGATACGCAGTATTTT. It translates to CASSDSSGRASDTQYF.

This sequence joins TRBV30 and TRBJ1-1; the match to TRBD1 covers 10 bases. This CDR3 has 14 residues. V dropped 1 base and J dropped 5; count of bases not matched to a gene: 4. Germline V gene data show CDR1 as GTSNPN and CDR2 as SVGIG (reference sequence). This CDR3 reads CAWSAGQGWTEAFF. In DNA form, the CDR3 reads TGTGCCTGGAGTGCGGGACAGGGGTGGACTGAAGCTTTCTTT.

This clone came up a few times. Other DNA sequences within the sample encode an identical CDR3. This chain uses TRBV30 with TRBJ1-2, with D perhaps matching TRBD1 (5 bases). V gave up 0 bases and J gave up 10 bases, with 15 bases separating them. The CDR3 is 13 amino acids. CDR1 is GTSNPN and CDR2 is SVGIG in the germline V gene (reference sequence). The chain's CDR3 is CAWSVQSGLAYTF. In nucleotides, the CDR3 is TGTGCCTGGAGTGTACAGTCAGGGTTGGCCTACACCTTC.

This chain links TRBV2 with TRBJ1-2; a weak D match, TRBD1 (5 bases). Germline V gives CDR1 SNHLY, CDR2 FYNNEI. The CDR3 sequence is 15 residues long. Trimming shortened V by 4 bases and J by 0 bases, and 12 bases separated the two germline ends. CDR3 protein: CASSVFPQANYGYTF. In DNA form, the CDR3 reads TGTGCCAGCAGTGTATTCCCACAGGCTAACTATGGCTACACCTTC.

This chain's CDR3 is CASSGTGPGEQFF. The CDR3 bases are TGTGCCAGCTCAGGGACAGGGCCCGGTGAGCAGTTCTTC. The gene calls are TRBV18 and TRBJ2-1, with 9 positions matching TRBD1. Trimming removed 5 bases from V and 9 bases from J; junction bases left unmatched: 5. From germline, CDR1 is KGHSH and CDR2 LQKENI. The CDR3 loop spans 13 amino acids.

The chain links TRBV27 to TRBJ2-1; possibly TRBD2 for D (6 bases). The CDR3 has 15 amino acids. CDR1 and CDR2 from the germline V gene are MNHEY and SMNVEV (reference sequence). Trimming took 7 bases from V and 9 from J, leaving 22 bases between them. The CDR3 protein is CASTSGLQRVPEQFF. The CDR3 nucleotides read TGTGCCAGCACCTCGGGGCTACAGCGGGTGCCTGAGCAGTTCTTC.

This clone was seen only a few times. The chain couples TRBV19 to TRBJ1-5; 10 bases line up with TRBD1. Trimming cost V 8 bases and J 3 bases; bases outside gene matches: 7. The CDR3 contains 15 residues. The germline gives CDR1 LNHDA, CDR2 SQIVND (reference sequence). The DNA for the CDR3 is TGTGCCAGTTCACGACAGGGGGCCTCCAATCAGCCCCAGCATTTT. This gives the protein CASSRQGASNQPQHF.

The rearrangement joins TRBV2 to TRBJ1-1; D is unclear. This CDR3 spans 14 amino acids. Trimming pared 8 bases from V and 4 bases from J, leaving 17 bases between. CDR1 and CDR2 from the germline V gene are SNHLY and FYNNEI. The CDR3 sequence is CASYKEALSTEAFF. CDR3 nucleotides: TGTGCCAGCTACAAAGAGGCCCTATCCACTGAAGCTTTCTTT.

This clone was observed once. The J gene is TRBJ2-7, the V gene TRBV19, with 7 bases matching TRBD1. The CDR3 consists of 13 residues. V lost 5 bases to trimming and J lost 4 bases; unmatched junction nucleotides: 5. The germline V gene encodes CDR1 LNHDA and CDR2 SQIVND (reference sequence). The CDR3 nucleotides are TGTGCCAGTAGTGACCGACAGGGTTACGAGCAGTACTTC. As protein: CASSDRQGYEQYF.

The rearrangement links TRBV19 to TRBJ1-5; a possible D gene is TRBD1 (5 bases). The CDR3 spans 15 residues. Trimming took off 7 bases at V and 0 bases at J, with 13 bases between the two ends. Germline V lookup: CDR1 LNHDA, CDR2 SQIVND (reference sequence). The CDR3 region has the DNA TGTGCCAGTAAGGACACCCCTAATAGCAATCAGCCCCAGCATTTT. Its translation is CASKDTPNSNQPQHF. Full variable domain (rest looked up from reference TRBV19 and TRBJ1-5): DGGITQSPKYLFRKEGQNVTLSCEQNLNHDAMYWYRQDPGQGLRLIYYSQIVNDFQKGDIAEGYSVSREKKESFPLTVTSAQKNPTAFYLCASKDTPNSNQPQHFGDGTRLSIL.

The rearrangement uses TRBV5-1 and TRBJ2-3, with TRBD1 matching over 8 bases. The germline CDR1 and CDR2 sequences are SGHRS and YFSETQ. There are 15 residues in the CDR3. V lost 6 bases and J lost 0; bases outside the gene matches: 6. The CDR3: CASNLQGDSTDTQYF. CDR3 bases: TGCGCCAGCAACCTACAGGGGGATAGCACAGATACGCAGTATTTT. The whole variable domain, remainder taken from reference TRBV5-1 and TRBJ2-3, is KAGVTQTPRYLIKTRGQQVTLSCSPISGHRSVSWYQQTPGQGLQFLFEYFSETQRNKGNFPGRFSGRQFSNSRSEMNVSTLELGDSALYLCASNLQGDSTDTQYFGPGTRLTVL.

V usage is TRBV6-1 and J usage is TRBJ1-1; D may be TRBD1 (6 bases). V was cut by 4 bases and J by 11 bases, with 14 bases left in between. The CDR3 is 12 residues long. Germline CDR1 is MNHNS and CDR2 is SASEGT. The CDR3 region has the DNA TGTGCCAGCAGTGGGGCACAGGGTCGGGCTTTCTTT. Translating gives CASSGAQGRAFF.

The chain joins TRBV30 to TRBJ2-7; TRBD2 matches at 7 bases. The germline V gene encodes CDR1 GTSNPN and CDR2 SVGIG (reference sequence). This CDR3 region has 12 residues. V was clipped by 8 bases and J by 3 bases; unmatched bases: 7. As DNA, the CDR3 is TGTGCCGGCGGGAGAACGGACTACGAGCAGTACTTC. Translation gives CAGGRTDYEQYF. Full variable domain (outside the CDR3, taken from reference TRBV30 and TRBJ2-7): SQTIHQWPATLVQPVGSPLSLECTVEGTSNPNLYWYRQAAGRGLQLLFYSVGIGQISSEVPQNLSASRPQDRQFILSSKKLLLSDSGFYLCAGGRTDYEQYFGPGTRLTVT.

This chain connects TRBV7-9 to TRBJ2-5; TRBD2 matches 13 bases. V shed 5 bases, J shed 5 bases, and the junction held 8 bases outside the gene matches. The CDR3 is 16 residues long. Looked up from germline, CDR1 is SEHNR and CDR2 is FQNEAQ (reference sequence). This CDR3 reads CASSLRTSGSGETQYF. DNA for the CDR3: TGTGCCAGCAGCCTCCGGACTAGCGGGAGCGGGGAGACCCAGTACTTC.

This clone was detected once. The genes are TRBV5-1 and TRBJ2-7; D is perhaps TRBD2 (5 bases). Germline V CDR1 and CDR2: SGHRS, YFSETQ. V gave up 1 base and J gave up 2 bases, with 10 bases separating them. The CDR3 consists of 14 residues. The CDR3 protein is CASSLFNGAYEQYF. The CDR3 DNA reads as TGCGCCAGCAGCTTGTTTAACGGGGCCTACGAGCAGTACTTC.

The V and J genes are TRBV7-6 and TRBJ2-1, with TRBD2 matching 11 bases. This CDR3 contains 20 residues. In germline, CDR1 is SGHVS, CDR2 FNYEAQ. With 5 bases clipped from V and 6 bases from J, the junction kept 21 bases outside the gene matches. Here the CDR3 DNA reads TGTGCCAGCAGCCTCTCCTCTAAGACTAGCGGGATATACCGTAGCAATGAGCAGTTCTTC. It is translated as CASSLSSKTSGIYRSNEQFF.

This sequence joins TRBV7-2 and TRBJ1-2; D may be TRBD1 (5 bases). V lost 5 bases and J 0 bases, leaving 16 bases between the germline ends. CDR1 is SGHTA and CDR2 is FQGNSA in the germline V gene. The CDR3 consists of 16 residues. The CDR3 loop is CASSPRGGLPNYGYTF. In DNA, the CDR3 is TGTGCCAGCAGCCCCCGGGGGGGACTACCTAACTATGGCTACACCTTC. Variable domain in full (rest from reference TRBV7-2 and TRBJ1-2): GAGVSQSPSNKVTEKGKDVELRCDPISGHTALYWYRQSLGQGLEFLIYFQGNSAPDKSGLPSDRFSAERTGGSVSTLTIQRTQQEDSAVYLCASSPRGGLPNYGYTFGSGTRLTVV.

V is TRBV5-5 and J is TRBJ2-7, with 8 bases lining up with TRBD2. From germline, CDR1 is SGHKS and CDR2 YYEKEE (reference sequence). The CDR3 sequence is 15 residues long. The trim removed 2 bases at V and 3 bases at J, leaving 7 bases unmatched. CDR3 in DNA: TGTGCCAGCAGCTTAGGTCCAGCGGGGGTCTACGAGCAGTACTTC. This gives the protein CASSLGPAGVYEQYF.

The chain has TRBV5-1 and TRBJ2-5, with 12 nucleotides matching TRBD2. CDR3 length: 16 amino acids. The germline CDR1 and CDR2 sequences are SGHRS and YFSETQ. The V segment lost 1 base and the J segment 2 bases; nucleotides outside the gene matches: 3. The CDR3 nucleotides read TGCGCCAGCAGCTTGACCGGGACTAGCGGGCAAGAGACCCAGTACTTC. Protein: CASSLTGTSGQETQYF. The variable domain in full, with the rest retrieved from reference TRBV5-1 and TRBJ2-5, is KAGVTQTPRYLIKTRGQQVTLSCSPISGHRSVSWYQQTPGQGLQFLFEYFSETQRNKGNFPGRFSGRQFSNSRSEMNVSTLELGDSALYLCASSLTGTSGQETQYFGPGTRLLVL.